This entry is about one TCR beta chain. Its antigen is currently unknown. Trimming removed 6 bases from V and 5 bases from J; junction bases left unmatched: 10. The CDR3 is made up of 15 amino acids. CDR1 is LNHDA and CDR2 is SQIVND in the germline V gene (reference sequence). This sample was included in a study of shared clonotypes between healthy human individuals. Study details: The plates for each donor numbered three CD4 naive, three CD4 memory, two CD8 naive and one CD8 memory.

Study-level points and caveats: An effect of sequencing depth on clonotype sharing among donors was expected.

Splitting of each subset's genomic DNA was done evenly across several immunoSEQ plates. TCRdb keeps only in-frame clones here, not all; method: immunoSEQ multiplex PCR. The sample lists 850,000 to 1,100,000 clones; approximately 77% were seen once. This receptor was obtained from a young man in good health. Some clones in this sample may be carry-over from other donors' samples. The genes are TRBV19 and TRBJ2-4; 7 bases fit TRBD2. The sample comprised memory CD4+ T cells from PBMCs. Documented subset: CD45RA-negative fraction. CDR3 DNA sequence: TGTGCCAGTAGGCCCGGGGGGAAAAGCGAAAACATTCAGTACTTC. It yields the protein CASRPGGKSENIQYF.